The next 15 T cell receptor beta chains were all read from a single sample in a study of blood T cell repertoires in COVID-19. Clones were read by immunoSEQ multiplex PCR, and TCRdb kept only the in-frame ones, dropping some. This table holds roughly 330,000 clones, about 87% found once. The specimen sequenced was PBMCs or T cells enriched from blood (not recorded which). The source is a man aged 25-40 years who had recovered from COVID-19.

The CDR3 DNA reads TGTGCCAGTAGGACCGGGATATCTGCAGATACGCAGTATTTT. This sequence encodes CASRTGISADTQYF. V is TRBV19 and J is TRBJ2-3; a possible D gene is TRBD2 (5 bases). Germline CDR1 and CDR2: LNHDA and SQIVND (reference sequence). V lost 6 bases and J lost 4, with 14 bases in between. The CDR3 consists of 14 residues.

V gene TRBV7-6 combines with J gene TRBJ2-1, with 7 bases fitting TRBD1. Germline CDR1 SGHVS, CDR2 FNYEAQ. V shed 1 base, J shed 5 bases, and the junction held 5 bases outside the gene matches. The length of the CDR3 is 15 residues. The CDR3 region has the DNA TGTGCCAGCAGCTTAGAGCTTGGACAGGACAATGAGCAGTTCTTC. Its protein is CASSLELGQDNEQFF.

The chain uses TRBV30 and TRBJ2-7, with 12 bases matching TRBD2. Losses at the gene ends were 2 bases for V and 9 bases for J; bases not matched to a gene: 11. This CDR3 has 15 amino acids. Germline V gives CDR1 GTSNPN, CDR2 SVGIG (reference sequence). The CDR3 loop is CAWSWRASGGALQYF. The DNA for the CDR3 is TGTGCCTGGAGTTGGCGGGCTAGCGGGGGGGCCTTGCAGTACTTC. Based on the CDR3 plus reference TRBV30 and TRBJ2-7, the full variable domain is SQTIHQWPATLVQPVGSPLSLECTVEGTSNPNLYWYRQAAGRGLQLLFYSVGIGQISSEVPQNLSASRPQDRQFILSSKKLLLSDSGFYLCAWSWRASGGALQYFGPGTRLTVT.

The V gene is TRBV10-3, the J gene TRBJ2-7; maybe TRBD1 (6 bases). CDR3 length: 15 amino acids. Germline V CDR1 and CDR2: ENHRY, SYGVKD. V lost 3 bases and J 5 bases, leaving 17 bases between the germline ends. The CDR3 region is CAISDIGGQKDEQYF. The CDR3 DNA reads TGTGCCATCAGTGATATAGGAGGACAGAAGGACGAGCAGTACTTC.

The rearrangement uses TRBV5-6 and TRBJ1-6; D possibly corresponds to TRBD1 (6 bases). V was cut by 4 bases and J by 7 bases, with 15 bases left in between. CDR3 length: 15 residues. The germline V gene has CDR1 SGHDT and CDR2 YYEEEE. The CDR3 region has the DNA TGTGCCAGCAGCCTATCACAGGGAATGAATTCACCCCTCCACTTT. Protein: CASSLSQGMNSPLHF.

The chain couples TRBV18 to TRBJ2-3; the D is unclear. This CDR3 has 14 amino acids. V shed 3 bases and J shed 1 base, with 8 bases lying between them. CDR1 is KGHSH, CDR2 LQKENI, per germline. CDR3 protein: CASSPGRRTDTQYF. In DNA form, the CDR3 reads TGTGCCAGCTCACCCGGCAGGCGCACAGATACGCAGTATTTT.

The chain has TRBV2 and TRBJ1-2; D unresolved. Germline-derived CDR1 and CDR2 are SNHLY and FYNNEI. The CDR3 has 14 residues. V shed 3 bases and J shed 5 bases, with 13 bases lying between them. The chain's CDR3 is CASSEGLRAYGYTF. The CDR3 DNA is TGTGCCAGCAGTGAGGGCCTTAGAGCATATGGCTACACCTTC.

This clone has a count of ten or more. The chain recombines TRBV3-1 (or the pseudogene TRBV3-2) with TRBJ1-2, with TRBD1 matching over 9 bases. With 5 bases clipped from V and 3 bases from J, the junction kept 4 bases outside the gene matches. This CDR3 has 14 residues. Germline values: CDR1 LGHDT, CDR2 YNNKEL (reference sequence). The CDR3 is CASSKRTGDYGYTF. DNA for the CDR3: TGTGCCAGCAGCAAAAGGACAGGGGACTATGGCTACACCTTC.

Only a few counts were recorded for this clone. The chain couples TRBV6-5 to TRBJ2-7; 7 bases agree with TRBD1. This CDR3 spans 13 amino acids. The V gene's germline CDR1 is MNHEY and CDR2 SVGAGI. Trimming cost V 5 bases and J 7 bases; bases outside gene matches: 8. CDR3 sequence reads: CASSRTQTGEQYF. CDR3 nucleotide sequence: TGTGCCAGCAGTAGGACCCAGACAGGGGAGCAGTACTTC.

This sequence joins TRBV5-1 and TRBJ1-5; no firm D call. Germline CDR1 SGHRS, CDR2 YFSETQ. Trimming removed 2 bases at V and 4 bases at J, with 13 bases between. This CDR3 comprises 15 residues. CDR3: CASSLESGRNQPQHF. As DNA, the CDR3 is TGCGCCAGCAGCTTAGAATCAGGTAGAAATCAGCCCCAGCATTTT.

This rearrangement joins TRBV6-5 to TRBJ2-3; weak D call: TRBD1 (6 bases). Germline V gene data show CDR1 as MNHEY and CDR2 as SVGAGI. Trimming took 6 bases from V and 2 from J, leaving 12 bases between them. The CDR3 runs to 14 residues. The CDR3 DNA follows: TGTGCCAGCAGGTGGGGACACTCCACAGATACGCAGTATTTT. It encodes CASRWGHSTDTQYF.

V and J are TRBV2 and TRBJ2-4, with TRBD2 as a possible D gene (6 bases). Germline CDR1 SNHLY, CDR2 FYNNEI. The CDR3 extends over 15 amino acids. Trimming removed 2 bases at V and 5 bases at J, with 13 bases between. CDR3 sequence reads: CASSERRGGQNIQYF. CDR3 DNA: TGTGCCAGCAGTGAAAGGAGGGGTGGGCAAAACATTCAGTACTTC.

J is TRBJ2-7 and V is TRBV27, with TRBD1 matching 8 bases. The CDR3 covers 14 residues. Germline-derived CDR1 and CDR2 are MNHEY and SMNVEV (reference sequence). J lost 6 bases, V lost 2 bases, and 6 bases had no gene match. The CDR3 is CASSLRGQVSEQYF. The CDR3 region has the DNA TGTGCCAGCAGTTTAAGGGGACAGGTGAGCGAGCAGTACTTC.

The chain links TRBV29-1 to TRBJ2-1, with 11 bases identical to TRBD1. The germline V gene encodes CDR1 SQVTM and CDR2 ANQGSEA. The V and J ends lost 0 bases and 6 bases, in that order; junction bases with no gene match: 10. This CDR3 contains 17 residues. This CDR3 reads CSVEDQRSDRGRNEQFF. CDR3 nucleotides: TGCAGCGTTGAAGATCAGCGTTCGGACAGGGGGCGCAATGAGCAGTTCTTC.

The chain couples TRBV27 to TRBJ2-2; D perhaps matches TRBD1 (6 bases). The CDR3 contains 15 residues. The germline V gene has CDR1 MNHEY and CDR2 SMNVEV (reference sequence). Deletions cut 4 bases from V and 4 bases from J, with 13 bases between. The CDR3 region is CASSSRGTPTGELFF. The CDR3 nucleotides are TGTGCCAGCAGTTCCCGAGGGACACCCACCGGGGAGCTGTTTTTT.